This entry is about one T cell receptor (beta chain). Antigen: not known. This sample was taken from a study of identical twins' blood T cells. About the study: Approximately 50 million reads came from about 12 libraries, six alpha, six beta.

V trimming: 6 bases; J trimming: 5 bases; junction bases outside the gene matches: 14. The V gene's germline CDR1 is SNHLY and CDR2 FYNNEI. The CDR3 totals 16 residues. Reared together, all three twin pairs probably met the same infectious agents and vaccines. Overall study findings and caveats: Twins shared more top CDR3 clonotypes than unrelated donors did. Twins reportedly had markedly more similar V usage than unrelated donors, even among out-of-frame TCRbeta clonotypes.

Using its own MiXCR run on the 5' RACE reads, TCRdb lists one record per CDR3 protein. The data contain hundreds of thousands of distinct CDR3 sequences, about 28% of them seen just once; the ten biggest clones take up roughly 6.1%. The sample taken for sequencing was PBMCs. The chain recombines TRBV2 with TRBJ2-3, with TRBD2 matching 7 bases. The receptor was derived from a woman between 18 and 50 years old in good health. The CDR3 region is CASSQRTSRNVDTQYF. In DNA form, the CDR3 reads TGTGCCAGCAGCCAAAGGACTAGTCGAAATGTAGATACGCAGTATTTT.